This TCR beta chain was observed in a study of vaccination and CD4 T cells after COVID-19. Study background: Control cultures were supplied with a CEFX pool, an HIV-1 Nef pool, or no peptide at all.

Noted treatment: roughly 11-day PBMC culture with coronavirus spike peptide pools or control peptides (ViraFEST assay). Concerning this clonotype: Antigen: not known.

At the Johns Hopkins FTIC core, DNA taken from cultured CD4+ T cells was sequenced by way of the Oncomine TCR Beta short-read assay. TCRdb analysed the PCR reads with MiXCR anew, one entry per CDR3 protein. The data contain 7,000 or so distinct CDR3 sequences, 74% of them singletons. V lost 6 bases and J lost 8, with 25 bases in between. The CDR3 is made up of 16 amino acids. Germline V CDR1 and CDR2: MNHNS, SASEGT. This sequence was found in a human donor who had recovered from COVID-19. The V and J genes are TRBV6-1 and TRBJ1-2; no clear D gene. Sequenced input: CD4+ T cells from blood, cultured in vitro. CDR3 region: CASRARILQRRTGYTF. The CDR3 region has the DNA TGTGCCAGCAGGGCCCGGATCCTACAACGGAGAACGGGCTACACCTTC.